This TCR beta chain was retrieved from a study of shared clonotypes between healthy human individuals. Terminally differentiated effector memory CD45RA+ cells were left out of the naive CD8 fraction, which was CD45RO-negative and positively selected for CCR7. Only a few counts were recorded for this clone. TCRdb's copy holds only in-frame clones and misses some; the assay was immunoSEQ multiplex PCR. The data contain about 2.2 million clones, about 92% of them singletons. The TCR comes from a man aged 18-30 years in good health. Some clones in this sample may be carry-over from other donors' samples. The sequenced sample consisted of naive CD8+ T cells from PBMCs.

The CDR3 sequence: CASRGQLLNTEAFF. For the CDR3, the DNA is TGTGCCAGCAGGGGACAGCTACTGAACACTGAAGCTTTCTTT. The V and J genes are TRBV2 and TRBJ1-1; 7 positions match TRBD1. Looked up from germline, CDR1 is SNHLY and CDR2 is FYNNEI. This CDR3 region has 14 residues. V gave up 6 bases and J gave up 0 bases; unmatched junction bases: 4.